Sequencing of this TCR beta chain was carried out in a study of breast tumors, draining lymph nodes, adjacent tissues (dated by TCRdb to 2016 to 2017). General notes on the study: In breast cancer patients, the study compared the TCR beta repertoires of tumor, adjacent nontumor tissue and axillary lymph nodes. The study aimed to assess the relationships and possible T-cell exchange between tumor, surrounding tissue and draining lymph node repertoires in human breast cancer. What the authors observed across the whole study: Rather than being directly demonstrated, the conclusion that tumor T cells originate in lymph nodes was presented as consistent with a hypothesis. The similarity between tumor and nontumor tissue repertoires was significantly greater in luminal-like breast cancer than in basal-like breast cancer. The data were considered consistent with most tumor T cells being derived from the lymph node and subsequently expanding within tumor tissue. Tumors showed preferential V and J gene usage, and their T-cell repertoire diversity fell below that of lymph nodes yet above that of nontumor tissue.

This clonotype has a count of ten or more. The specificity of this receptor is unknown. No base quality values were provided; no much bigger clone lies one nucleotide off. The reads were generated on an Illumina HiSeq 2000. TCR beta chain libraries were generated by multiplex PCR amplification. High-throughput sequencing was used to analyze the amplified TCR beta chain products. Clones were called with MiXCR by TCRdb after fastp trimmed the public reads at Q25, and only in-frame beta chains were retained. Entries are consolidated by CDR3 protein sequence, retaining the most common genes and DNA. In all, the sample holds nearly 200,000 distinct CDR3 sequences, and over 25% of those were seen once. Of the sample, approximately 4.5% falls within the top ten clones. From a lookup of the germline V gene (reference sequence), CDR1 and CDR2 are MNHNY and SVGAGI. V gives up 7 bases and J gives up 1 base, and the segment between their germline ends measures 7 bases. The CDR3 holds 13 amino acids from the cysteine to the phenylalanine. Only CDR3 DNA remains: 39 bases, in frame from the first base.

Lymph node samples came from the axillary draining lymph nodes of breast cancer patients. The source is a female donor with breast cancer. Some clones in this sample may be carry-over from other donors' samples. The sequenced material came from axillary lymph node tissue. This chain is built from TRBV6-6 and TRBJ2-2; too little of a D gene remains to name it. The DNA reads TGTGCCAGCACCCGGCAGAACACCGGGGAGCTGTTTTTT. Its protein is CASTRQNTGELFF.